This T cell receptor (beta chain) was identified during a study of regulatory T cells in long-lasting Graves disease. Sequencing libraries for TCR beta were prepared with iRepertoire HTBI primers and Arm-PCR of CDR3 regions. From the multiplex PCR reads, TCRdb called clonotypes with MiXCR, one entry per CDR3 protein. The data contain 400,000 to 650,000 distinct CDR3 sequences, roughly 16% of them singletons. This clonotype was counted many times. The time point: newly diagnosed GD, antithyroid drugs for less than 3 months. Extracted RNA from PBMCs served as the source of the TCR library. EDTA tubes collected approximately 10 milliliters of peripheral blood. The same data also contributed to another study, on T cells in Graves' hyperthyroidism and ophthalmopathy.

The input for sequencing was peripheral blood mononuclear cells (PBMCs), taken at new diagnosis, from a patient treated with antithyroid drugs. This receptor was identified in a woman aged 35-65 years with Graves disease.

The CDR3 bases are TGTGCCAGCAGGGGCAGGGGAGGGTATGGCTACACCTTC. Translation: CASRGRGGYGYTF. The chain uses TRBV2 and TRBJ1-2; TRBD1 might be the D (6 bases). The CDR3 is 13 residues long. V lost 6 bases and J lost 5, with 13 bases in between. The germline V gene encodes CDR1 SNHLY and CDR2 FYNNEI.